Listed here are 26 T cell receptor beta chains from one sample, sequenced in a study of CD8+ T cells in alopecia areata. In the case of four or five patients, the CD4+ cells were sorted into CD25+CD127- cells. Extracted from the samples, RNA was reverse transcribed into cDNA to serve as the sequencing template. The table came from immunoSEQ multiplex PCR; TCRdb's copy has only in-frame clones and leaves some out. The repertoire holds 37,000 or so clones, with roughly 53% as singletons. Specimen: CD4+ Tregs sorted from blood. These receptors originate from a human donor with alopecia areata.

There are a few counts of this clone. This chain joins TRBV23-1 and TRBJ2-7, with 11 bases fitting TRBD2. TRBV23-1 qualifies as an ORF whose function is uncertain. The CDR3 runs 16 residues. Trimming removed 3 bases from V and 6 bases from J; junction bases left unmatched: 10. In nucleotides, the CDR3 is TGCGCCAGCAGTCACCCCGGGGTAGCGGGGGGGCTCGAGCAGTACTTC. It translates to CASSHPGVAGGLEQYF.

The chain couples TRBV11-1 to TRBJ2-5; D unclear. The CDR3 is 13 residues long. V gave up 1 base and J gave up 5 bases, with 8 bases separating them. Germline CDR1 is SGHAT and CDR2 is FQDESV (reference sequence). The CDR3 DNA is TGTGCCAGCAGCTTAGTAGGCTCGGAGACCCAGTACTTC. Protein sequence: CASSLVGSETQYF.

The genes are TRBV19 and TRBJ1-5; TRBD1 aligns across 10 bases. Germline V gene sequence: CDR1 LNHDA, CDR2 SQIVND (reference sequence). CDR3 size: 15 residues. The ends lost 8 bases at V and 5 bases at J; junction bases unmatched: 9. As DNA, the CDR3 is TGTGCCAGTTCGAAGACAGGGGGCCTCGATCAGCCCCAGCATTTT. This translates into CASSKTGGLDQPQHF.

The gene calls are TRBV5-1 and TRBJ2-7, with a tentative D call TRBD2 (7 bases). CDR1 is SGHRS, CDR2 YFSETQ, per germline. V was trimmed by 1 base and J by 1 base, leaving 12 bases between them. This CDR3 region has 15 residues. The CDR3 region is CASSLQGRGSYEQYF. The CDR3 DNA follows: TGCGCCAGCAGCTTGCAGGGGAGGGGATCCTACGAGCAGTACTTC.

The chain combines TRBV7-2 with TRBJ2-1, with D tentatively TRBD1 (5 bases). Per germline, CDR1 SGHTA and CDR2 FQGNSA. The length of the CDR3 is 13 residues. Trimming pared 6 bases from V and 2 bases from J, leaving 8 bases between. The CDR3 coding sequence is TGTGCCAGCAGGGGGCGGACCTACAATGAGCAGTTCTTC. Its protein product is CASRGRTYNEQFF.

The CDR3, as DNA: TGTGCCAGTAGTAACCTTCCCGGGGGACACCCCTACGAGCAGTACTTC. Translated: CASSNLPGGHPYEQYF. The chain couples TRBV19 to TRBJ2-7; D is perhaps TRBD1 or TRBD2 (6 bases each). V was pared by 4 bases and J by 2 bases, with 18 bases between. The V gene's germline CDR1 is LNHDA and CDR2 SQIVND (reference sequence). The CDR3 runs 16 residues.

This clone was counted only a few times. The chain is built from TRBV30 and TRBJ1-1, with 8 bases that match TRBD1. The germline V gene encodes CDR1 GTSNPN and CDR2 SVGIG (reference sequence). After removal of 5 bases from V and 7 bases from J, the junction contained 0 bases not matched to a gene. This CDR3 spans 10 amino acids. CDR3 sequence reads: CAWGTGEAFF. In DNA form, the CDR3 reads TGTGCCTGGGGGACAGGTGAAGCTTTCTTT.

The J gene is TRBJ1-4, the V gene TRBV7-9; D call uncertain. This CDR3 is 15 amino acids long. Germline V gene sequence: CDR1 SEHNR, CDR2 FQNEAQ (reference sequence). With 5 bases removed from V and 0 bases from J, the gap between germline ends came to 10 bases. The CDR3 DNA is TGTGCCAGCAGCACCCGCACTTCAACTAATGAAAAACTGTTTTTT. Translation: CASSTRTSTNEKLFF.

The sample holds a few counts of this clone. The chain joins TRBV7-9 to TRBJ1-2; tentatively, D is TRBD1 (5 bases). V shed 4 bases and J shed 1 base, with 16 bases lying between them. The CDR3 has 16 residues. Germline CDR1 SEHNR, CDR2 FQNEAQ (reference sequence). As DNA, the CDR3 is TGTGCCAGCAGCTCTCGAGGTGACAGCCTTAACTATGGCTACACCTTC. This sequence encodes CASSSRGDSLNYGYTF.

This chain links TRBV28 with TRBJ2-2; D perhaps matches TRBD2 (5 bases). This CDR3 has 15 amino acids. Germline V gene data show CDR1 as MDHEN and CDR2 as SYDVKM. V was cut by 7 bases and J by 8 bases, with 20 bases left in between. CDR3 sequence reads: CASMGSGIIVGELFF. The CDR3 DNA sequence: TGTGCCAGCATGGGCTCCGGGATTATCGTTGGGGAGCTGTTTTTT.

The CDR3 nucleotides are TGTGCCAGCAGTGGCCCGACAGGGTTTTATGGCTACACCTTC. Its protein is CASSGPTGFYGYTF. The chain uses TRBV2 and TRBJ1-2; 7 bases are a match to TRBD1. The CDR3 is 14 amino acids. Germline loops: CDR1 SNHLY, CDR2 FYNNEI. Losses at the gene ends were 4 bases for V and 5 bases for J; bases not matched to a gene: 7. The full variable domain, with the rest looked up from reference TRBV2 and TRBJ1-2, is EPEVTQTPSHQVTQMGQEVILRCVPISNHLYFYWYRQILGQKVEFLVSFYNNEISEKSEIFDDQFSVERPDGSNFTLKIRSTKLEDSAMYFCASSGPTGFYGYTFGSGTRLTVV.

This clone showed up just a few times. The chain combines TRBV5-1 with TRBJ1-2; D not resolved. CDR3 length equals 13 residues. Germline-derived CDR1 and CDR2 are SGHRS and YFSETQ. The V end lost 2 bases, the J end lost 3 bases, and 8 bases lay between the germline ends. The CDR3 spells CASSFGEDYGYTF. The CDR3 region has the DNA TGCGCCAGCAGCTTCGGGGAAGACTATGGCTACACCTTC.

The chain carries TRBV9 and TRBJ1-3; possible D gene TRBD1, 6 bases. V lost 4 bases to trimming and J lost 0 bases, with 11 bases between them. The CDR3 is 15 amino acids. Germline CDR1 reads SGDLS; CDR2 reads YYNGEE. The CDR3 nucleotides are TGTGCCAGCAGCCGCGGGGGCGACTCTGGAAACACCATATATTTT. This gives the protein CASSRGGDSGNTIYF.

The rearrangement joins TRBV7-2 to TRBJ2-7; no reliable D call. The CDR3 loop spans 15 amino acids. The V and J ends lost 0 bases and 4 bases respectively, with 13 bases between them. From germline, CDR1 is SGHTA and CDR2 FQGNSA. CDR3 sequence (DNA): TGTGCCAGCAGCTTAGCCCCCACAGTAACTTACGAGCAGTACTTC. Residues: CASSLAPTVTYEQYF.

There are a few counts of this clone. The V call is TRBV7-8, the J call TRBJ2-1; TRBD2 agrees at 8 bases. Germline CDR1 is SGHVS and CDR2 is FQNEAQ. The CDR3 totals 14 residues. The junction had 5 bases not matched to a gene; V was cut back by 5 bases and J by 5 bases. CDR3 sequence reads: CASSRAGANNEQFF. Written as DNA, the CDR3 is TGTGCCAGCAGCCGAGCGGGAGCTAACAATGAGCAGTTCTTC. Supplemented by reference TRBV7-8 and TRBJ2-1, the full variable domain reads GAGVSQSPRYKVAKRGQDVALRCDPISGHVSLFWYQQALGQGPEFLTYFQNEAQLDKSGLPSDRFFAERPEGSVSTLKIQRTQQEDSAVYLCASSRAGANNEQFFGPGTRLTVL.

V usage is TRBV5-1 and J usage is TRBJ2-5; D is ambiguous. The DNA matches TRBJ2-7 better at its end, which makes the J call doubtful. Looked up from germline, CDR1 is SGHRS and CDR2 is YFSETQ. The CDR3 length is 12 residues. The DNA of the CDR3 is TGCGCCAGCAGCTCCGCAGGCGACGAGCAGTACTTC. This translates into CASSSAGDEQYF.

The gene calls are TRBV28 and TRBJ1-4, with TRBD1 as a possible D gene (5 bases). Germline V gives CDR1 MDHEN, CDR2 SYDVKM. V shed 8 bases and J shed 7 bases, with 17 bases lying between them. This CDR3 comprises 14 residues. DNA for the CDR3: TGTGCCAGCCTTTCGACAGCAATGGGTGAAAAACTGTTTTTT. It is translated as CASLSTAMGEKLFF. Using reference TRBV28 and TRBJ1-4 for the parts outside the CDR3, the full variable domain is DVKVTQSSRYLVKRTGEKVFLECVQDMDHENMFWYRQDPGLGLRLIYFSYDVKMKEKGDIPEGYSVSREKKERFSLILESASTNQTSMYLCASLSTAMGEKLFFGSGTQLSVL.

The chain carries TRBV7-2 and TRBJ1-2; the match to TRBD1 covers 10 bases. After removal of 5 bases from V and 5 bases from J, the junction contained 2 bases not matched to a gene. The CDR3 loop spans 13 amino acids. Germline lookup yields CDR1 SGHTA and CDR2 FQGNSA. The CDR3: CASSPGQGYGYTF. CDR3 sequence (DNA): TGTGCCAGCAGCCCGGGACAGGGGTATGGCTACACCTTC.

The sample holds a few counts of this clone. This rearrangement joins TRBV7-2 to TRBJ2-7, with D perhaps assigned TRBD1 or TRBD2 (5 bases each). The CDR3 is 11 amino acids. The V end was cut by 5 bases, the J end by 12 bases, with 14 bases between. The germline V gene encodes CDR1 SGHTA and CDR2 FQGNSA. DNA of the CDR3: TGTGCCAGCAGCCGGGGCTCTCATCTGTACTTC. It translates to CASSRGSHLYF.

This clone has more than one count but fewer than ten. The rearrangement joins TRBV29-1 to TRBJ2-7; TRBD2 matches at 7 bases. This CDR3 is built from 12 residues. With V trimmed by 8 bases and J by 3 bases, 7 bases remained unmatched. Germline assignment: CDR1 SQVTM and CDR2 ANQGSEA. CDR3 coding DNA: TGCAGCTTCACCGGGGGGAGCTACGAGCAGTACTTC. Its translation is CSFTGGSYEQYF.

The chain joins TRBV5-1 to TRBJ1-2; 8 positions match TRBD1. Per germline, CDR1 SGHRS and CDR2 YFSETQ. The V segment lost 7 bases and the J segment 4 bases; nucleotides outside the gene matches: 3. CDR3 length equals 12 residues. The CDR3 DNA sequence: TGCGCCAGCTCGGGACAGGTCTATGGCTACACCTTC. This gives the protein CASSGQVYGYTF.

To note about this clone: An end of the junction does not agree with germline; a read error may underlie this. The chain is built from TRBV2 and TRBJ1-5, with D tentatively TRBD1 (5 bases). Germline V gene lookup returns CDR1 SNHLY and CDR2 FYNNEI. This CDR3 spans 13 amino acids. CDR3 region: CASREGEGQPQHF. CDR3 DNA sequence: TGTGCCAGCAGGGAAGGGGAGGGCCAGCCCCAGCATTTT.

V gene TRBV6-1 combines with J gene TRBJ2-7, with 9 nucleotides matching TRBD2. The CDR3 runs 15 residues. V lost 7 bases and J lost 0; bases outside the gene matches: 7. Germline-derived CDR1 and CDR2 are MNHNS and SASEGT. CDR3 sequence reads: CASTISGGSSYEQYF. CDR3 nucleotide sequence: TGTGCCAGCACCATTAGCGGGGGTTCCTCCTACGAGCAGTACTTC.

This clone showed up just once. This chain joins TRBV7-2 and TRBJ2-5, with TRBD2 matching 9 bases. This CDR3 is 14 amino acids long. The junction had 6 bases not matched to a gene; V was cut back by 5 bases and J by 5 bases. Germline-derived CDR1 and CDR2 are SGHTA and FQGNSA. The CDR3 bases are TGTGCCAGCAGCCATAGCGGGAGACGCGAGACCCAGTACTTC. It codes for CASSHSGRRETQYF. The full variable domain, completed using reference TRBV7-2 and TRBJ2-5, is GAGVSQSPSNKVTEKGKDVELRCDPISGHTALYWYRQSLGQGLEFLIYFQGNSAPDKSGLPSDRFSAERTGGSVSTLTIQRTQQEDSAVYLCASSHSGRRETQYFGPGTRLLVL.

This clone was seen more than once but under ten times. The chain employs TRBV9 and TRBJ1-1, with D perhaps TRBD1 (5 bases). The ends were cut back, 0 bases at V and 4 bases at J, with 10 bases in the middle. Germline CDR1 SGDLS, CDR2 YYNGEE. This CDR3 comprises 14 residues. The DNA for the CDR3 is TGTGCCAGCAGCGTAGTCGTGGGGGGCACTGAAGCTTTCTTT. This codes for CASSVVVGGTEAFF.

The CDR3 sequence: CASSVEIGSRGANVLTF. The CDR3 DNA reads TGTGCCAGCAGCGTAGAGATTGGGAGCAGGGGGGCCAACGTCCTGACTTTC. The chain combines TRBV9 with TRBJ2-6; D might be TRBD2 (5 bases). Germline loops: CDR1 SGDLS, CDR2 YYNGEE. The CDR3 contains 17 residues. Trimming pared 0 bases from V and 4 bases from J, leaving 14 bases between. The variable domain in full, completed from reference TRBV9 and TRBJ2-6, reads DSGVTQTPKHLITATGQRVTLRCSPRSGDLSVYWYQQSLDQGLQFLIQYYNGEERAKGNILERFSAQQFPDLHSELNLSSLELGDSALYFCASSVEIGSRGANVLTFGAGSRLTVL.